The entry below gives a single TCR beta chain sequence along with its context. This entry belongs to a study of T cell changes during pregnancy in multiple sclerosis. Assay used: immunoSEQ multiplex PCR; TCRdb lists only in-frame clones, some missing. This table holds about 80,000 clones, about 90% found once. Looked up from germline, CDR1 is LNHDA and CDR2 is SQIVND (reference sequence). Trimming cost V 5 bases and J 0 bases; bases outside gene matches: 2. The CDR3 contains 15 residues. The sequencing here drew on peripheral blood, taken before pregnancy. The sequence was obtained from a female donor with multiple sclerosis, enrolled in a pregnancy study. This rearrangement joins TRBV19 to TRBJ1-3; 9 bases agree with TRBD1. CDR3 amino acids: CASSPGQGSGNTIYF. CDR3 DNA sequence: TGTGCCAGTAGTCCGGGACAGGGCTCTGGAAACACCATATATTTT.